This T cell receptor (beta chain) was sequenced during a study of blood T cells in healthy people across ages (dated by TCRdb to 2014 to 2015). The study in broad terms: In model experiments, roughly one uniquely barcoded TCR beta cDNA molecule per two T cells was captured by template switching. Using deep sequencing normalized with unique cDNA molecular identifiers, the study measured how TCR beta repertoire diversity changes with age. The donors were split into four age groups: young (average about 16 years), middle-aged (about 40), aged (more than 55) and long-lived (over 80). To avoid experimental bias, donors of different ages were distributed randomly across sequencing lanes. For two donors (one aged 18 to 29 and one aged 80 or older), the study analyzed two additional independent replicas of 1 million unique cDNA reads from the same blood draw.

Worth noting for this clonotype: Its antigen target is currently unknown. Per-base qualities were not stored, and no clone one base away is much larger.

Donors were about 36 systemically healthy Caucasian individuals from Russia aged roughly 6 to 90 years. Around 9.9 milliliters of peripheral blood were collected from each donor into EDTA-treated Vacutainer tubes. Ficoll-Paque density-gradient centrifugation was used to isolate PBMCs, with at least 6 million per sample. Trizol reagent was used to extract total RNA from the PBMCs, yielding at least 5 micrograms per sample. The percentages of naive CD45RAhigh/CD27high T cells were determined by flow cytometry on a PBMC aliquot from every donor. The library was obtained by 5' RACE. Sequencing took place on an Illumina HiSeq 2500. The second PCR ran for about 6 to 11 cycles and used a J-beta primer mix along with a sample-barcoded 5' primer. A unique molecular identifier was introduced onto each TCR beta cDNA molecule by a template-switch 5' adaptor carrying 12 random nucleotides. At least 3 million CDR3-containing paired-end reads were obtained from each sample. First-strand cDNA synthesis was performed from all RNA using the Mint cDNA synthesis kit, with priming by a TRBC-specific oligonucleotide. After uracil-DNA glycosylase treatment, a first 18-cycle PCR used universal primers M1SS and BC2_uni_R on all cDNA. On the authors' methods: For normalization, 1 million high-quality reads, each with a distinct molecular identifier, were randomly selected from each sample. Instead of being binned into consensus sequences, reads that shared molecular identifiers were thrown out. MiTCR, with a Q25 quality threshold and the strictest error-elimination algorithm, was used for CDR3 identification, clonotype clustering and error correction. A nonparametric unseen species model using Euler transformation provided a lower-bound estimate of total TCR beta diversity. In-frame beta chains were kept once TCRdb had trimmed the public reads at Q25 with fastp and called clones with MiXCR. Identical CDR3 protein sequences are pooled into one entry, listed with their most common genes and DNA. Here the V and J calls rest on TCRdb's processing, not on the authors' analysis. Within this sample are 910,000 or so distinct CDR3 sequences, with roughly half of them counted one time only. The ten biggest clones cover about 21% of the sample.

The CDR3 goes from the cysteine to the phenylalanine over 17 residues. The kept DNA is CDR3 alone, 51 bases in frame from the first base. Germline trimming: 3 bases from V, 2 bases from J; junction bases outside gene matches: 11. The germline V gene encodes CDR1 LGHDT and CDR2 YNNKEL (reference sequence). Results the study describes overall, beyond this receptor: Conclusive comparison of naive and antigen-experienced compartments was prevented by the profiling of bulk unsorted PBMCs. Observed TCR beta diversity correlated strongly with the percentage of naive T cells measured by flow cytometry. The CMV infection status of donors was not known, potentially confounding age-related changes in expanded clonotypes. Compared with the aged group, more naive CD4+ T cells, fewer expanded clones and increased TCR diversity were shown by the long-lived group, suggesting age selection. Observed TCR beta diversity per million T cells fell roughly linearly with age, and a significant reduction was already apparent by age roughly 40. Estimates of total diversity from one million sequenced T cells were regarded as lower bounds and underestimates.

The source of this sequence is a woman aged 60-75 years in good health. The sequenced sample consisted of blood. The V and J genes are TRBV3-1 and TRBJ2-7, with TRBD1 matching 9 junction bases. The CDR3 region reads CASSQGQGLNVTYEQYF. The base sequence is TGTGCCAGCAGCCAGGGACAGGGATTAAACGTGACCTACGAGCAGTACTTC.